This TCR beta chain was recorded in a study of TIL therapy for anti-PD-1-resistant metastatic lung cancer. Study at large: Half of patients were current or former smokers. Tumors carried a median 1.5 non-synonymous mutations per megabase. Study-wide results and caveats: Many TIL product clones were absent from baseline tumor, suggesting clonal contraction.

On this clone: Its antigen is unidentified.

The time point denotes: pre-treatment sample, taken before nivolumab and TIL therapy. The tumor samples were excised metastases, mostly pleural nodules or supraclavicular lymph nodes. V lost 5 bases to trimming and J lost 1 base; unmatched junction nucleotides: 4. This CDR3 is 14 amino acids long. CDR1 and CDR2 from the germline V gene are SEHNR and FQNEAQ (reference sequence). The immunoSEQ assay was v3. Data came from immunoSEQ multiplex PCR; TCRdb stores just in-frame clones and leaves some out. The table shows roughly 92,000 clones, with 50% to 70% occurring only once. The material was tumor tissue, obtained at baseline. V gene TRBV7-9 combines with J gene TRBJ2-5, with 7 bases fitting TRBD1. The TCR comes from a person between 25 and 80 years old with non-small cell lung cancer. CDR3 coding DNA: TGTGCCAGCAGCCAAGGGACAGTCCAAGAGACCCAGTACTTC. This translates into CASSQGTVQETQYF.